Sequencing of this TCR beta chain was carried out in a study of beta chain features in type 1 diabetes. General study points: Moderately but significantly shorter TCRB CDR3s were found in Type 1 diabetes patients in all four CD4+ subsets. Lower insertion and higher deletion counts appeared at VDJ junctions in type 1 diabetes patients.

V lost 5 bases to trimming and J lost 4 bases, with 9 bases between them. The CDR3 spans 12 residues. Germline lookup yields CDR1 MDHEN and CDR2 SYDVKM. About this clone: Its antigen is as yet unknown.

Expressed TCRB transcripts were sequenced after all isolated RNA was converted to cDNA. Generated by immunoSEQ multiplex PCR, the TCRdb table keeps only in-frame clones and is missing some. The sample has hundreds of thousands of clones, around an eighth seen once. The material sequenced was naive CD4+ T cells from blood. This sequence joins TRBV28 and TRBJ2-7; no firm D call. The receptor comes from a man younger than 30 with type 1 diabetes. CDR3 bases: TGTGCCAGCAGTGCTCTAAGGTACGAGCAGTACTTC. This sequence encodes CASSALRYEQYF.